This TCR beta chain was recorded in a study of response to subunit inactivated influenza vaccine. General study findings and limits: The study's authors posited that every seasonal influenza vaccination enlists few new T cells.

Germline V gene data show CDR1 as SQVTM and CDR2 as ANQGSEA. The CDR3 covers 13 residues. Trimming left V 6 bases short and J 4 bases short, with 15 bases between. Worth noting for this clonotype: Its antigen is unidentified.

TCRdb passed the RT-PCR reads through MiXCR, listing each CDR3 protein once. The sample has more than 400,000 distinct CDR3 sequences, about 7.2% seen once. This specimen consisted of PBMCs from blood, obtained about 24 months after vaccination. The clonotype was recovered from a man between 50 and 70 years old who received an inactivated influenza vaccine. This chain uses TRBV29-1 with TRBJ1-1, with a possible D match to TRBD1 (6 bases). The CDR3 spells CSVVTGLATEAFF. The CDR3 DNA sequence: TGCAGCGTAGTTACAGGGTTGGCCACTGAAGCTTTCTTT. The full variable domain, its missing parts supplied by reference TRBV29-1 and TRBJ1-1, is SAVISQKPSRDICQRGTSLTIQCQVDSQVTMMFWYRQQPGQSLTLIATANQGSEATYESGFVIDKFPISRPNLTFSTLTVSNMSPEDSSIYLCSVVTGLATEAFFGQGTRLTVV.